A single T cell receptor (beta chain) is shown here with its context. CDR1 is LGHDT, CDR2 YNNKEL, per germline (reference sequence). V was pared by 3 bases and J by 1 base, with 3 bases of the junction left unmatched. The CDR3 length is 16 residues. This sample stems from a study of blood T cell repertoires in COVID-19. At the level of the study: PBMCs, B-cell-depleted T cells, or T cells provided the cDNA or gDNA that made up the material.

This table comes from immunoSEQ multiplex PCR, and its TCRdb copy is limited to in-frame clones, with some not included. The profile shows about 240,000 clones, roughly four fifths of them singletons. The J gene is TRBJ2-3, the V gene TRBV3-1 (or the pseudogene TRBV3-2); TRBD2 aligns across 11 bases. This clonotype originated in a woman aged 40 to 50 who had been exposed to COVID-19. Sample: PBMCs or T cells enriched from blood (not recorded which). In DNA, the CDR3 is TGTGCCAGCAGCCACGGGACTAGCGGACGCACAGATACGCAGTATTTT. Its translation: CASSHGTSGRTDTQYF.